This TCR beta chain was documented in a study of shared clonotypes between healthy human individuals. Study findings and constraints: With a handful of donors compared, 5% to 5.5% of naive CD4 clonotypes were shared. Rarefaction showed sorted-subset sequencing was incomplete despite large depth.

Every one of the donors was a Caucasian adult that lived in Nashville, Tennessee. Comment on this clone: What it binds is unknown.

Germline V gives CDR1 WSHSY, CDR2 SAAADI. This CDR3 is 13 amino acids long. After removal of 3 bases from V and 8 bases from J, the junction contained 6 bases not matched to a gene. Method: immunoSEQ multiplex PCR; TCRdb's copy keeps in-frame clones and lacks some. The repertoire consists of approximately 2.4 million clones, with about 94% occurring once and the leading ten covering roughly 0.13%. Sequencing was done on a sample of naive CD4+ T cells sorted from blood. Subset given: CD45RA+ positively selected. This clonotype was sampled from a man younger than 30 in good health. The rearrangement links TRBV10-2 to TRBJ1-1, with 7 bases lining up with TRBD1. CDR3 nucleotides: TGCGCCAGCAGTGACCCTGGACAGGCGGAAGCTTTCTTT. This codes for CASSDPGQAEAFF.